This TCR beta chain emerged from a study of control samples from healthy donors and cancer patients. From germline, CDR1 is MDHEN and CDR2 SYDVKM. V trimming: 4 bases; J trimming: 9 bases; junction bases outside the gene matches: 12. The CDR3 runs to 16 residues. Sequencing used immunoSEQ multiplex PCR; TCRdb keeps in-frame clones, though not all of them. The sample carries some 48,000 clones, about 93% recorded once. Material: PBMCs. The TCR comes from a woman aged 45 to 65 with head and neck cancer. The genes are TRBV28 and TRBJ2-1; 10 bases are a match to TRBD2. DNA of the CDR3: TGTGCCAGCAGTTCCCCAGCGGGAGGGCCACTTAGTGAGCAGTTCTTC. Its translation is CASSSPAGGPLSEQFF.